This is a list of T cell receptor beta chains from one sample in a study of blood T cell repertoires in COVID-19. The data were produced by immunoSEQ multiplex PCR, yet TCRdb's version contains in-frame clones alone and is incomplete. The sample holds around 100,000 clones, about 85% seen once. The source material was peripheral blood. These receptors all stem from a man aged 45-60 years with active or convalescent COVID-19. CDR3s include the opening cysteine and the closing phenylalanine or tryptophan. The D gene is left open where the match is weak. Part of the rows lack a size; the others show once, few, many or a class for expanded clones.

V gene	clone size	J gene	D gene	CDR3 DNA	CDR3 protein
TRBV2	NA	TRBJ2-3	TRBD2	TGTGCCAGCAGTGGAGGGACTAGCGGATACACAGATACGCAGTATTTT	CASSGGTSGYTDTQYF
TRBV5-1	NA	TRBJ2-7	TRBD1	TGCGCCAGCAGCCGGGACAGCCTGACTTCCTACGAGCAGTACTTC	CASSRDSLTSYEQYF
TRBV28	NA	TRBJ2-7	TRBD1	TGTGCCAGCAGCGAACAGGGGGACGTGGTTCCCGAGCAGTACTTC	CASSEQGDVVPEQYF
TRBV5-6	NA	TRBJ2-1	TRBD2	TGTGCCAGCAGCTTGGGGCGGGAGAGGTCCTACAATGAGCAGTTCTTC	CASSLGRERSYNEQFF
TRBV5-8	NA	TRBJ1-1	TRBD1	TGTGCCAGCAGCCGGGACAGGGAGAACACTGAAGCTTTCTTT	CASSRDRENTEAFF
TRBV19	NA	TRBJ2-4	TRBD2	TGTGCCAGTAGTATCAATCGGGGGAGGGACATTCAGTACTTC	CASSINRGRDIQYF
TRBV5-1	NA	TRBJ1-2	TRBD1	TGCGCCAGCAGCGGAGGGGGACAGGATAACTATGGCTACACCTTC	CASSGGGQDNYGYTF
TRBV27	once	TRBJ1-6	TRBD1	TGTGCCAGCAGTTTATCGACAGGGCCGGGTCATTCACCCCTCCACTTT	CASSLSTGPGHSPLHF
TRBV19	NA	TRBJ1-1	NA	TGTGCCAGTAAGGAGAGCAGGGGCACTGAAGCTTTCTTT	CASKESRGTEAFF
TRBV4-2	NA	TRBJ2-5	NA	TGTGCCAGCAGCCAAGTTAGTAGCGGAGAGACCCAGTACTTC	CASSQVSSGETQYF
TRBV3-1/TRBV3-2	NA	TRBJ1-2	NA	TGTGCCAGCAGCGGGAGCCGGACGGGAGGAGGGTATGGCTACACCTTC	CASSGSRTGGGYGYTF
TRBV9	few	TRBJ2-7	NA	TGTGCCAGCAGCCCGACCGAGGACAGTTCCTACGAGCAGTACTTC	CASSPTEDSSYEQYF
TRBV24-1	NA	TRBJ1-4	TRBD1	TGTGCCACCAGTGATGTGGGACAGGGGGGAGAAAAACTGTTTTTT	CATSDVGQGGEKLFF
TRBV19	NA	TRBJ2-7	TRBD1	TGTGCCAGTAGTAGGGACAGGACCTACGAGCAGTACTTC	CASSRDRTYEQYF
TRBV7-3	once	TRBJ2-1	NA	TGTGCCAGCAGCTTAGGGCCTAAGGACAATGAGCAGTTCTTC	CASSLGPKDNEQFF
TRBV6-2/TRBV6-3	few	TRBJ2-1	NA	TGTGCCAGCAGTGCTAGTACCTCCTACAATGAGCAGTTCTTC	CASSASTSYNEQFF
TRBV6-1	NA	TRBJ2-1	NA	TGTGCCAGCAGTGAAAGGTTGGCGGGGAGCTCCTACAATGAGCAGTTCTTC	CASSERLAGSSYNEQFF
TRBV2	few	TRBJ1-6	NA	TGTGCCAGCAGTCCCACGGACAGTTATAATTCACCCCTCCACTTT	CASSPTDSYNSPLHF
TRBV7-9	NA	TRBJ1-1	NA	TGTGCCAGCAGCTTAGCCCAGGCAATGAACACTGAAGCTTTCTTT	CASSLAQAMNTEAFF
TRBV2	NA	TRBJ1-2	NA	TGTGCCAGACTAGGGGGGGAAGGCTACACCTTC	CARLGGEGYTF
TRBV27	NA	TRBJ1-4	TRBD1	TGTGCCAGCAGCCGACAGGGCGAAAAACTGTTTTTT	CASSRQGEKLFF
TRBV6-5	NA	TRBJ2-2	NA	TGTGCCAGCAGGACAGGATCCACCGGGGAGCTGTTTTTT	CASRTGSTGELFF
TRBV19	NA	TRBJ1-5	NA	TGTGCCAGTAGTACGTCGGAGCAGCCCCAGCATTTT	CASSTSEQPQHF
TRBV2	NA	TRBJ2-4	TRBD2	TGTGCCAGCACCTTGGGCGGGAGTACGGGAAACATTCAGTACTTC	CASTLGGSTGNIQYF
TRBV20-1	NA	TRBJ2-5	NA	TGCAGTGCTAGAACGGCAGGGGCCCAGTACTTC	CSARTAGAQYF
TRBV6-5	few	TRBJ2-1	TRBD2	TGTGCCAGCAGTTCGCCTAGCGGGAGATATGAGCAGTTCTTC	CASSSPSGRYEQFF
TRBV5-4	NA	TRBJ2-1	TRBD2	TGTGCCAGCAGCTCGACTAGCGGGAGCAAAAGTAGCCATGAGCAGTTCTTC	CASSSTSGSKSSHEQFF
TRBV5-4	NA	TRBJ1-3	NA	TGTGCCAGCAGCGCGGGACTCCCTGGAAACACCATATATTTT	CASSAGLPGNTIYF
TRBV11-2	NA	TRBJ2-1	TRBD2	TGTGCCAGCAGCTTTCTAGGCGGGAGATCCAATGAGCAGTTCTTC	CASSFLGGRSNEQFF
TRBV3-1/TRBV3-2	once	TRBJ2-7	TRBD1	TGTGCCAGCAGCTTCGGGACAGGGGATATAGGGTACGAGCAGTACTTC	CASSFGTGDIGYEQYF
TRBV28	once	TRBJ2-7	TRBD1	TGTGCCAGCCCGTGGGACAGGGGCTACGAGCAGTACTTC	CASPWDRGYEQYF
TRBV3-1/TRBV3-2	NA	TRBJ2-1	NA	TGTGCCAGCAGCCAGGGCGATTTCAATGAGCAGTTCTTC	CASSQGDFNEQFF
TRBV29-1	NA	TRBJ2-3	TRBD1	TGCAGCGTGGCCCGACAGGGGGTACATACGCAGTATTTT	CSVARQGVHTQYF
TRBV6-5	NA	TRBJ1-4	NA	TGTGCCAGCAGGACTGGGGGGGGTACTAATGAAAAACTGTTTTTT	CASRTGGGTNEKLFF
TRBV15	once	TRBJ1-4	NA	TGTGCCACCAGCGGCGACAGAGTCGATCTTAATGAAAAACTGTTTTTT	CATSGDRVDLNEKLFF
TRBV4-2	NA	TRBJ2-1	TRBD2	TGTGCCAGCAGCCAAGAAACCGCGGGAGTTTCTCTCAATGAGCAGTTCTTC	CASSQETAGVSLNEQFF
TRBV27	few	TRBJ2-7	TRBD2	TGTGCCAGCAGTTTATCGATTCTAGCGGGGGACTACGAGCAGTACTTC	CASSLSILAGDYEQYF
TRBV19	once	TRBJ2-7	TRBD2	TGTGCCAGTAGTCCCGGGGGGAGCCCCTACGAGCAGTACTTC	CASSPGGSPYEQYF
TRBV5-4	NA	TRBJ2-3	NA	TGTGCCAGCAGCTCAAACTTGGCTAGCGCGGCAGATACGCAGTATTTT	CASSSNLASAADTQYF
TRBV28	NA	TRBJ2-1	NA	TGTGCCAGCACCCAAGTCGCCAATCAGTACAATGAGCAGTTCTTC	CASTQVANQYNEQFF
TRBV2	NA	TRBJ2-2	TRBD2	TGTGCCAGCGCTGCTCTGGCTAGCGGGAGTTCCGGGGAGCTGTTTTTT	CASAALASGSSGELFF
TRBV29-1	NA	TRBJ1-2	NA	TGCAGCGTTGAAGAGAGGGGAGGCTATGGCTACACCTTC	CSVEERGGYGYTF
TRBV5-1	NA	TRBJ2-1	TRBD2	TGCGCCAGCAGCTGGGCCAGCGGGAGCTCCTACAATGAGCAGTTCTTC	CASSWASGSSYNEQFF
TRBV18	few	TRBJ2-7	TRBD1	TGTGCCAGCTCCCCCTGGACAGGGGAGGTCGAGCAGTACTTC	CASSPWTGEVEQYF
TRBV7-3	NA	TRBJ2-7	NA	TGTGCCACCCAGGGGACTAACTCCGAGCAGTACTTC	CATQGTNSEQYF
TRBV18	NA	TRBJ2-1	NA	TGTGCCAGCTCACCGACCACGGGCTACAATGAGCAGTTCTTC	CASSPTTGYNEQFF
TRBV5-1	NA	TRBJ2-1	NA	TGCGCCAGCAGCTTGGAATCCAGTCCACGTCCCGATGAGCAGTTCTTC	CASSLESSPRPDEQFF
TRBV7-6	NA	TRBJ2-2	TRBD2	TGTGCCAGCAGCGCCGGAGGGGGTAGCGGGAATGCCGGGGAGCTGTTTTTT	CASSAGGGSGNAGELFF
TRBV3-1/TRBV3-2	once	TRBJ2-7	NA	TGTGCCAGCAGCCAAGTTGCGAGGAAAAGCGGCTACGAGCAGTACTTC	CASSQVARKSGYEQYF
TRBV9	NA	TRBJ2-7	NA	TGTGCCAGCAGCGTCACGGGGGTATCCTACGAGCAGTACTTC	CASSVTGVSYEQYF
TRBV5-1	few	TRBJ2-1	TRBD2	TGCGCCAGCAGAATTTCTAGCGGAGGGGCCGGCAATGAGCAGTTCTTC	CASRISSGGAGNEQFF
TRBV12-3/TRBV12-4	NA	TRBJ2-1	TRBD2	TGTGCCAGCAGTTCCGGACTAGCGGGAAATTTCTTC	CASSSGLAGNFF
TRBV7-3	NA	TRBJ1-5	NA	TGTGCCAGCAGCTCCGTACGGGAGAATAGCAATCAGCCCCAGCATTTT	CASSSVRENSNQPQHF
TRBV3-1/TRBV3-2	NA	TRBJ2-6	TRBD2	TGTGCCAGCAGCCAAGATTCCCTAGCGGGAGCTGGGGCCAACGTCCTGACTTTC	CASSQDSLAGAGANVLTF
TRBV5-6	once	TRBJ1-2	NA	TGTGCCAGCAGCTTGGCTTCAGGACTCTATGGCTACACCTTC	CASSLASGLYGYTF